This T cell receptor beta chain was sequenced for a study of blood T cell repertoires in COVID-19. At the level of the study: Sample material is recorded as cDNA or gDNA derived from T cells, B-cell-depleted T cells, or PBMCs.

The germline V gene encodes CDR1 MGHRA and CDR2 YSYEKL. Trimming removed 6 bases at V and 8 bases at J, with 13 bases between. This CDR3 contains 12 residues. Per the authors' pipeline: Nucleated cell counts were estimated from reference gene primer amplification. Measured with immunoSEQ multiplex PCR; TCRdb has only the in-frame clones, and not every one. The D gene and trimming were derived from the DNA, and the V and J assignments and clone size from that table. The sample holds more than 200,000 clones, over 75% seen once. The material sequenced was PBMCs or T cells enriched from blood (not recorded which). The rearrangement joins TRBV4-1 to TRBJ1-1, with a weak D call TRBD1 (6 bases). The sequence came from a man under 40 in a cohort exposed to, infected with or recovered from COVID-19 (not recorded which). This CDR3 is CASSGGASEAFF. CDR3 sequence (DNA): TGCGCCAGCAGTGGGGGGGCATCCGAAGCTTTCTTT.